What follows are 23 T cell receptor beta chains derived from one specimen sequenced in a study of T cells expressing NK-cell markers. TCRdb reworked the 5' RACE reads into one entry per CDR3 protein, no DNA. The listing contains about 260,000 distinct CDR3 sequences. The sample comprised blood T cells: a sorted CD56 or NKG2C T cell subset, CD4+ or CD8+ T cells, or bulk PBMC T cells (not recorded which). The origin of the receptors is a man in his late teens or twenties in good health.

The chain joins TRBV11-2 to TRBJ2-1; the D gene TCRdb calls, TRBD2, cannot be checked with no DNA. The CDR3 covers 15 residues. Germline V lookup: CDR1 SGHAT, CDR2 FQNNGV. The CDR3 region is CASSLGLAAGNEQFF.

The V call is TRBV6-2 or TRBV6-3, the J call TRBJ2-7; with no DNA, the TCRdb D assignment of TRBD2 cannot be verified. The CDR3 spans 17 residues. Germline V gene data show CDR1 as MNHEY and CDR2 as SVGEGT. Here the CDR3 reads CASSYPNTLAGARKQYF.

The CDR3 is CASSTNTGRGSGNTIYF. The rearrangement joins TRBV18 to TRBJ1-3; the D call from TCRdb, TRBD1, cannot be confirmed without DNA. CDR1 is KGHSH and CDR2 is LQKENI in the germline V gene. This CDR3 is 17 amino acids long.

The V call is TRBV3-1, the J call TRBJ1-1; TCRdb outputs TRBD1, but without DNA this stays unchecked. Germline V CDR1 and CDR2: LGHDT, YNNKEL (reference sequence). The CDR3 covers 14 residues. CDR3 amino acids: CASSQGQGNTEAFF.

CDR3 residues: CASSVWTGKNIQYF. V and J are TRBV10-2 and TRBJ2-4. The CDR3 runs 14 residues. The V gene's germline CDR1 is WSHSY and CDR2 SAAADI.

The genes are TRBV6-1 and TRBJ1-6; with no DNA, the TCRdb D assignment of TRBD1 cannot be verified. In germline, CDR1 is MNHNS, CDR2 SASEGT. The CDR3 contains 13 residues. CDR3 protein: CASSSRGNSPLHF.

The rearrangement joins TRBV7-2 to TRBJ1-1; the D call from TCRdb, TRBD1, cannot be confirmed without DNA. Germline loops: CDR1 SGHTA, CDR2 FQGNSA. The CDR3 length is 11 residues. CDR3 sequence reads: CASTLERKAFF.

The chain links TRBV6-5 to TRBJ2-3. The CDR3 has 11 residues. The germline V gene has CDR1 MNHEY and CDR2 SVGAGI. Here the CDR3 reads CASNQGNTQYF.

This chain uses TRBV7-6 with TRBJ2-1. The CDR3 is made up of 15 amino acids. In germline, CDR1 is SGHVS, CDR2 FNYEAQ. The CDR3 reads CASSLGVPSGDEQFF.

The chain employs TRBV29-1 and TRBJ2-3; the D gene TCRdb calls, TRBD2, cannot be checked with no DNA. CDR1 is SQVTM and CDR2 is ANQGSEA in the germline V gene. The CDR3 spans 13 residues. This CDR3 reads CSAGGGPGDTQYF.

The chain is built from TRBV7-2 and TRBJ1-2; TCRdb indicates TRBD1, and absent DNA this call remains unverified. This CDR3 contains 14 residues. The germline V gene encodes CDR1 SGHTA and CDR2 FQGNSA. The CDR3 sequence is CASSPYLGSGGYTF.

The chain recombines TRBV18 with TRBJ1-5; TCRdb's D gene call, TRBD1, goes unchecked for lack of DNA. The CDR3 length is 15 residues. The germline CDR1 and CDR2 sequences are KGHSH and LQKENI. CDR3 sequence reads: CASSPTGVGNQPQHF. Using reference TRBV18 and TRBJ1-5 for the parts outside the CDR3, the full variable domain is NAGVMQNPRHLVRRRGQEARLRCSPMKGHSHVYWYRQLPEEGLKFMVYLQKENIIDESGMPKERFSAEFPKEGPSILRIQQVVRGDSAAYFCASSPTGVGNQPQHFGDGTRLSIL.

The chain couples TRBV20-1 to TRBJ2-1; the D call of TRBD2 rests on TCRdb alone, since no DNA is present to check it. This CDR3 comprises 16 residues. CDR1 DFQATT and CDR2 SNEGSKA come from the germline V gene (reference sequence). The CDR3 sequence: CSARGSGTPATNEQFF.

The CDR3 is CASSLSWTSGNDEQFF. The chain recombines TRBV5-1 with TRBJ2-1; TCRdb's D gene call, TRBD2, goes unchecked for lack of DNA. Germline CDR1 is SGHRS and CDR2 is YFSETQ. CDR3 length equals 16 residues.

V usage is TRBV14 and J usage is TRBJ2-3. The germline V gene encodes CDR1 SGHDN and CDR2 FVKESK. This CDR3 spans 14 amino acids. This CDR3 is CASSHRVSTDTQYF.

The V and J genes are TRBV5-4 and TRBJ2-1; TCRdb calls TRBD2, which cannot be checked without DNA. The V gene's germline CDR1 is SGHNT and CDR2 YYREEE (reference sequence). The CDR3 consists of 17 residues. The CDR3 protein is CASTGLAKGGIYNEQFF. Full variable domain (rest looked up from reference TRBV5-4 and TRBJ2-1): ETGVTQSPTHLIKTRGQQVTLRCSSQSGHNTVSWYQQALGQGPQFIFQYYREEENGRGNFPPRFSGLQFPNYSSELNVNALELDDSALYLCASTGLAKGGIYNEQFFGPGTRLTVL.

The rearrangement uses TRBV10-3 and TRBJ2-5; the TRBD2 assignment by TCRdb is unverifiable without DNA. Germline V gives CDR1 ENHRY, CDR2 SYGVKD. This CDR3 is built from 13 residues. The CDR3 reads CAISPSGRETQYF.

This chain's CDR3 is CASSQSGQGDGEQFF. This chain joins TRBV4-1 and TRBJ2-1; TCRdb outputs TRBD1, but without DNA this stays unchecked. The germline gives CDR1 MGHRA, CDR2 YSYEKL. The CDR3 is 15 amino acids.

This chain connects TRBV19 to TRBJ1-2. Germline V gene lookup returns CDR1 LNHDA and CDR2 SQIVND (reference sequence). There are 12 residues in the CDR3. CDR3 loop: CASEGWGRGYTF.

The CDR3 spells CSVPFGRTSDRNEQFF. The chain carries TRBV29-1 and TRBJ2-1; the TCRdb call, TRBD2, lacks DNA for checking. The CDR3 contains 16 residues. CDR1 and CDR2 from the germline V gene are SQVTM and ANQGSEA.

The chain employs TRBV5-4 and TRBJ2-5; as DNA is missing, the TRBD1 call by TCRdb cannot be tested. CDR1 is SGHNT, CDR2 YYREEE, per germline (reference sequence). This CDR3 has 13 amino acids. CDR3 loop: CASSLDSQETQYF.

This chain joins TRBV7-8 and TRBJ2-1; TCRdb's assignment of TRBD1 cannot be checked, as there is no DNA. CDR1 SGHVS and CDR2 FQNEAQ come from the germline V gene. The CDR3 has 15 amino acids. Here the CDR3 reads CASSSRGQGRHEQFF.

This chain connects TRBV27 to TRBJ1-4; TCRdb picks TRBD1, but there is no DNA to check that call. Germline V gene lookup returns CDR1 MNHEY and CDR2 SMNVEV (reference sequence). This CDR3 is built from 15 residues. CDR3 residues: CASSPNTGAREKLFF.